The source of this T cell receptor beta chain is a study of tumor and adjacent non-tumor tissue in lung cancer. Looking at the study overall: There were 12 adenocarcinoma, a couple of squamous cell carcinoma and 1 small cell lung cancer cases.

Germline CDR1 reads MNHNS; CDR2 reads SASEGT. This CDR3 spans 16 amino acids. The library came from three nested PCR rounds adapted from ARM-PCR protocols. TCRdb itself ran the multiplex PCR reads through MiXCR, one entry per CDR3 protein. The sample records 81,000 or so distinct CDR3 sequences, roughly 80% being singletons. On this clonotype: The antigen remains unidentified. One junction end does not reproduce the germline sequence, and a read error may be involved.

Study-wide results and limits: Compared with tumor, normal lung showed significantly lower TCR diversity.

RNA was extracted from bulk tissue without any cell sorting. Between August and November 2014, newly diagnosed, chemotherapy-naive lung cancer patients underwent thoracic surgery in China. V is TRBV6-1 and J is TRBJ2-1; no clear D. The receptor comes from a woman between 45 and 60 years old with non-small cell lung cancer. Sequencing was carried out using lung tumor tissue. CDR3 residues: CASKSLIGSFVDEQSF. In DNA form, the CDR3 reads TGTGCCAGCAAGAGCCTAATAGGGTCCTTTGTGGATGAACAGTCCTTC.